This TCR beta chain was sequenced in a study of T cells in Graves' hyperthyroidism and ophthalmopathy. Stable Graves' hyperthyroidism meant no ophthalmopathy progression within 18 months. Disease duration under 2 months; hyperthyroidism patients were aged 18 to 65. There were TCR beta CDR3 regions amplified from RNA transcripts. The primer set for the first-round RT-PCR of the TCR CDR3 was HTBI. Each CDR3 protein is one row after TCRdb ran MiXCR on the multiplex PCR reads. The table lists about 350,000 distinct CDR3 sequences, about 15% of them singletons. Germline V CDR1 and CDR2: MNHEY, SVGEGT. The ends were cut back, 4 bases at V and 4 bases at J, with 17 bases in the middle. The CDR3 extends over 16 amino acids.

The TCR was taken from a woman in her 30s with Graves' hyperthyroidism. The rearrangement uses TRBV6-2 or TRBV6-3 and TRBJ1-5, with D unclear. The sequencing sample was made of blood. The DNA of the CDR3 is TGTGCCAGCAGTTCAAACCCCGGTGTGCCGAATCAGCCCCAGCATTTT. This encodes CASSSNPGVPNQPQHF.